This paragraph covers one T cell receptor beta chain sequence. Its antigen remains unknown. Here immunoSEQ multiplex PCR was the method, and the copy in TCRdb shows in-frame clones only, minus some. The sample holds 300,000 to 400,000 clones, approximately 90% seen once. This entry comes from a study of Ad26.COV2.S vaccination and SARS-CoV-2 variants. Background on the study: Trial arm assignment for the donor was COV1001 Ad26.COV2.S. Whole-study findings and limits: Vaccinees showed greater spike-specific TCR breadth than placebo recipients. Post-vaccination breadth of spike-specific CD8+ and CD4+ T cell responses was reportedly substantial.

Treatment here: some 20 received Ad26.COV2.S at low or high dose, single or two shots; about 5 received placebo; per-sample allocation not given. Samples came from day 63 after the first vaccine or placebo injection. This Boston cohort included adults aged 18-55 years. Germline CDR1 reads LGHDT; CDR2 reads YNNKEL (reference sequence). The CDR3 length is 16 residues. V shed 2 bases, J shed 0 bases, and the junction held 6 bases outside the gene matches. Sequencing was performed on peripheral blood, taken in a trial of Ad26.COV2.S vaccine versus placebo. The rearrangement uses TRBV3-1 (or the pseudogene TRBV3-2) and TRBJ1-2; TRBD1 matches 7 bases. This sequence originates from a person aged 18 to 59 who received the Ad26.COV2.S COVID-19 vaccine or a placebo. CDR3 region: CASSQNPGGANYGYTF. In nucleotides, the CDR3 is TGTGCCAGCAGCCAAAACCCAGGGGGAGCTAACTATGGCTACACCTTC.